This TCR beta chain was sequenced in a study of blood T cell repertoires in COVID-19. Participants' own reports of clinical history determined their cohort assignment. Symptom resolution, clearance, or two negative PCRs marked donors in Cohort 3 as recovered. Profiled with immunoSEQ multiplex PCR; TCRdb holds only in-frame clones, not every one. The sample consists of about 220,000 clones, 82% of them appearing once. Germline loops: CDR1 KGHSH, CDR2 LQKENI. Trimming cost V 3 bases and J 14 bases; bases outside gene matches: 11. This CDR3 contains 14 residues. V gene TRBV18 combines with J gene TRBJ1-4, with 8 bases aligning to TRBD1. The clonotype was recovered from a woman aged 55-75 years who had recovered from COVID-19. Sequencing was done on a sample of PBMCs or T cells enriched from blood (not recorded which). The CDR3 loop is CASSPGQALMRLFF. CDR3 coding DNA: TGTGCCAGCTCACCGGGACAGGCGCTAATGAGGCTGTTTTTT.